This T cell receptor beta chain was retrieved from a study of Graves' ophthalmopathy and Graves' hyperthyroidism (dated by TCRdb to the late 2010s). Some background on the complete study: Peripheral blood was collected before any treatment was given, at the time of initial diagnosis. The study used signatures of the TCR beta repertoire to tell Graves' ophthalmopathy apart from Graves' hyperthyroidism and to predict which patients would progress to ophthalmopathy. In total, 135 blood samples were TCR-sequenced: 43 ophthalmopathy, approximately 80 hyperthyroidism and about 17 hyperthyroidism-to-ophthalmopathy patients. To explore V-J signatures that separate ophthalmopathy from hyperthyroidism, a discovery set of about a hundred patients was enrolled, consisting of under 50 with ophthalmopathy and some 59 with stable hyperthyroidism. An independent validation cohort was composed of some 18 hyperthyroidism patients and around 15 patients who later progressed from hyperthyroidism to ophthalmopathy. T-cell repertoires of thyroid tissue and blood were compared in over five hyperthyroidism patients. Following sample collection, hyperthyroidism patients were given methimazole at a starting dose of 30 mg daily, and ophthalmopathy patients were given high-dose intravenous methylprednisolone. Beyond this particular receptor, the publication reports: Sample size was not statistically predetermined, and group allocation was not concealed from the investigators. The 13-signature model separated ophthalmopathy from stable hyperthyroidism with approximately 90% sensitivity and almost 84% specificity in cross-validation, and 80%/75% in the test set. Among expanded thyroid clonotypes with frequency above 0.001, most also showed up in blood, which suggests that blood repertoires may reflect the thyroid immune response. In validation, the model predicted ophthalmopathy progression with about 70% sensitivity and approximately 72% specificity; eleven to twelve predicted patients were CT-confirmed with GO in a median of around 6.5 months.

This clonotype was found many times. It has no known antigen specificity. No per-base quality is available; no much larger clone lies one base away. V loses 6 bases of germline sequence and J loses 0 bases, and the interval between the two ends is 8 bases. From cysteine to phenylalanine, the CDR3 is 13 amino acids long. Kept here is only the CDR3 DNA, which spans 39 bases and is read in frame from base 1. For repertoire sequencing, the TCR beta CDR3 regions were amplified from RNA transcripts. A first-round RT-PCR used HTBI primers with the Qiagen OneStep RT-PCR kit, followed by a second-round multiplex PCR, size selection and purification. Sequencing of the libraries was carried out on an Illumina HiSeq2000 in paired-end mode with 100 bp reads. As for the original processing: SOAPnuke was used to process the reads, removing any read that contained adapters or uncalled bases, had a mean Phred below 15, or lacked an exact match to the constant primer or identifier. COPE v1.2.5 was used to merge high-quality paired reads. Each unique nucleotide sequence was defined as a clonotype, and clonotypes were aligned to IMGT TRB V, D and J references with MiTCR v1.1. The analysis was limited to V-J combinations with a frequency above 0.0001, which together covered approximately 99% of the repertoires. A TCR clonal expansion and chaos score per V-J combination was defined as the ratio of F50 clonal expansion to chaos observed in the TCRdist matrix. Features were reduced by Welch's t-statistics and random forest to more than 10 V-J combinations, which fed a naive Bayes classifier. Thyroid-blood repertoire similarity was quantified with the Morisita-Horn index. TCRdb reprocessing: public reads trimmed at Q25 with fastp, clones called with MiXCR, in-frame beta chains kept. Identical CDR3 protein sequences are pooled into one entry, listed with their most common genes and DNA. TCRdb, rather than the study authors, made the V and J calls. In this sample the table shows around 600,000 distinct CDR3 sequences, about 40% of which occur a single time. The leading ten clones occupy around 3% of the sample.

Ophthalmopathy patients were characterized by moderately to severely active disease, a Clinical Activity Score of at least 3, a NOSPECS grade of at least 4, and a disease duration under 3 months. Patients with other autoimmune diseases, uncontrolled infections, pregnancy or lactation were excluded from the study. Clinical symptoms, serum thyroxine, TRAb, thyroid ultrasound and orbital computed tomography were used for diagnosis. PBMCs were isolated from 10 ml of fresh peripheral blood by Ficoll-Paque density gradient centrifugation. Total RNA was extracted using Trizol reagent, and RNA quality was checked on an Agilent 2100 Bioanalyzer.

The source is an adult man with Graves' ophthalmopathy. Rearrangement joined TRBV12-3 or TRBV12-4 to TRBJ1-1; possibly the D gene is TRBD1, per 5 matching bases. Sequencing was done on a sample of peripheral blood. The DNA is TGTGCCAGCAGCTACAGGTTGAACACTGAAGCTTTCTTT. Its protein reads: CASSYRLNTEAFF.